The T cell receptor beta chain described here comes from a study of blood T cells in healthy people across ages. Study as a whole: About one barcoded beta molecule per two T cells came from capture by template switching.

Together with a sample-barcoded 5' primer, a J-beta primer mix was included in a second PCR lasting about 7 to 11 cycles. Via MiXCR, TCRdb re-called the 5' RACE reads, giving one row per CDR3 protein. The sample carries about 1,000,000 distinct CDR3 sequences, 35% to 55% recorded once. This CDR3 is built from 16 residues. The germline gives CDR1 MGHDK, CDR2 SYGVNS. V gave up 6 bases and J gave up 7 bases; unmatched junction bases: 13. This sequence was found in a woman aged 60-70 years in good health. This chain links TRBV25-1 with TRBJ2-2; 8 nucleotides match TRBD1. Material: blood. Here the CDR3 DNA reads TGTGCCAGCAGCCGGGGGCACAGGGGGATCAACGGGGAGCTGTTTTTT. This translates into CASSRGHRGINGELFF.